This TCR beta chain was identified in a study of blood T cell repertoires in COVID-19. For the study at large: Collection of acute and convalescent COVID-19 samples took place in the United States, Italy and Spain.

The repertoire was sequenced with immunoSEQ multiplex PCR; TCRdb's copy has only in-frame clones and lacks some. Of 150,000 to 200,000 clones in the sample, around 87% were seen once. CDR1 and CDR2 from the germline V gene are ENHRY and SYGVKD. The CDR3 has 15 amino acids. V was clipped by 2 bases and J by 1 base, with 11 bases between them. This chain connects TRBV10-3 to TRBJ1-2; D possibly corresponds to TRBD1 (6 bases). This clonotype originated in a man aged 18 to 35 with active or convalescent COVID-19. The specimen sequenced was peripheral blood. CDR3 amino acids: CAISEDAGVNYGYTF. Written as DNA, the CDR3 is TGTGCCATCAGTGAGGACGCAGGGGTTAACTATGGCTACACCTTC.